This TCR beta chain appears in the sequencing data of a study of T cell responses to AZD1222 COVID-19 vaccine. Study-wide findings and caveats: White British donors predominated, females outnumbered males, and clonal diversity was possibly underestimated. Baseline seropositivity occurred in only six AZD1222 recipients. Within unmutated variant regions lay the reported targets of nearly half of spike-specific TCRs.

From germline, CDR1 is SGHTA and CDR2 FQGNSA. The CDR3 length is 13 residues. Trimming shortened V by 8 bases and J by 8 bases, and 16 bases separated the two germline ends. Libraries were prepared by immunoSEQ multiplex PCR; TCRdb keeps only in-frame clonotypes and omits some of them. In the table there are nearly 110,000 clones, 90% of which are singletons. Of note for this clone: Its antigen remains unidentified.

Pooled in the analysis were second doses at about 4 or about 12 weeks. This clonotype was obtained from an adult who received the AZD1222 COVID-19 vaccine. V usage is TRBV7-2 and J usage is TRBJ1-5, with D possibly TRBD1 on 5 matching bases. The sample here was peripheral blood, taken 28 days after the second AZD1222 dose. CDR3 sequence (DNA): TGTGCCAGCCGCCCGGGGGGGTTGGAGCCCCAGCATTTT. As protein: CASRPGGLEPQHF.